Listed below are T cell receptor beta chains from one sample, sequenced in a study of blood T cell repertoires in COVID-19. The assay was immunoSEQ multiplex PCR, and TCRdb's table has in-frame clones only and misses some. The profile covers 160,000 or so clones, with 75% to 90% appearing a single time and 2.4% taken by the ten largest. Sequencing used peripheral blood. These receptors originate from a woman aged 70-85 years with acute or convalescent COVID-19. Both conserved end residues are part of each CDR3. A D gene is named only where the DNA matches it firmly. Clone sizes are given selectively: once, few, many, or a class where the clone is expanded.

CDR3 protein: CASSPRGRGDIQYF
CDR3 DNA: TGTGCCAGCAGTCCCCGGGGGAGGGGGGACATTCAGTACTTC
J gene: TRBJ2-4
D gene: .
clone size: .
V gene: TRBV7-9

CDR3 protein: CASSGRDRGDTEAFF
CDR3 DNA: TGTGCCAGCAGCGGACGGGACAGGGGAGATACTGAAGCTTTCTTT
J gene: TRBJ1-1
D gene: TRBD1
clone size: .
V gene: TRBV13

CDR3 protein: CASSLSGQRPGTQYF
CDR3 DNA: TGTGCCAGCAGCCTGTCAGGACAGAGACCGGGAACCCAGTACTTC
J gene: TRBJ2-5
D gene: .
clone size: .
V gene: TRBV5-4

CDR3 protein: CASSQGGGLGSPLHF
CDR3 DNA: TGTGCCAGCAGCCAAGGAGGGGGCTTAGGTTCACCCCTCCACTTT
J gene: TRBJ1-6
D gene: TRBD1
clone size: .
V gene: TRBV14

CDR3 protein: CASSLEGRYRAGTEAFF
CDR3 DNA: TGTGCCAGCAGCTTAGAAGGGCGGTACAGGGCTGGCACTGAAGCTTTCTTT
J gene: TRBJ1-1
D gene: .
clone size: few
V gene: TRBV7-9

CDR3 protein: CASSSQGGNQPQHF
CDR3 DNA: TGTGCCAGTAGTTCACAGGGGGGCAATCAGCCCCAGCATTTT
J gene: TRBJ1-5
D gene: TRBD1
clone size: few
V gene: TRBV19

CDR3 protein: CASTPSDREWTEAFF
CDR3 DNA: TGTGCCAGCACTCCCTCGGACAGGGAATGGACTGAAGCTTTCTTT
J gene: TRBJ1-1
D gene: TRBD1
clone size: .
V gene: TRBV27

CDR3 protein: CASSQVGTGRNYGYTF
CDR3 DNA: TGTGCCAGCAGCCAAGTGGGGACAGGGCGCAACTATGGCTACACCTTC
J gene: TRBJ1-2
D gene: TRBD1
clone size: once
V gene: TRBV3-1/TRBV3-2

CDR3 protein: CASSLVGGQETQYF
CDR3 DNA: TGTGCCAGCAGCTTGGTGGGGGGGCAAGAGACCCAGTACTTC
J gene: TRBJ2-5
D gene: TRBD2
clone size: .
V gene: TRBV5-5

CDR3 protein: CASSQDFRGGYTF
CDR3 DNA: TGTGCCAGCAGCCAAGATTTTCGGGGTGGCTACACCTTC
J gene: TRBJ1-2
D gene: .
clone size: .
V gene: TRBV4-2

CDR3 protein: CASSTRDRASGANVLTF
CDR3 DNA: TGCGCCAGCAGCACCCGGGACAGGGCATCTGGGGCCAACGTCCTGACTTTC
J gene: TRBJ2-6
D gene: TRBD1
clone size: .
V gene: TRBV5-1

CDR3 protein: CASSSGTSGGREQYF
CDR3 DNA: TGTGCCAGCAGTTCCGGGACTAGCGGGGGGAGAGAGCAGTACTTC
J gene: TRBJ2-5
D gene: TRBD2
clone size: .
V gene: TRBV6-5

CDR3 protein: CASSDLAGGYNEQFF
CDR3 DNA: TGTGCCAGCAGTGACCTAGCGGGGGGTTACAATGAGCAGTTCTTC
J gene: TRBJ2-1
D gene: TRBD2
clone size: .
V gene: TRBV2

CDR3 protein: CASSLRTGASYEQYF
CDR3 DNA: TGTGCCAGCAGTTTGAGGACAGGGGCCTCCTACGAGCAGTACTTC
J gene: TRBJ2-7
D gene: TRBD1
clone size: once
V gene: TRBV7-9

CDR3 protein: CASRDLKGFSSQPQHF
CDR3 DNA: TGTGCCAGCAGGGACCTCAAGGGGTTCAGTTCTCAGCCCCAGCATTTT
J gene: TRBJ1-5
D gene: .
clone size: .
V gene: TRBV27

CDR3 protein: CAISNRGTNEKLFF
CDR3 DNA: TGTGCCATCAGCAACAGGGGAACTAATGAAAAACTGTTTTTT
J gene: TRBJ1-4
D gene: TRBD1
clone size: .
V gene: TRBV10-3

CDR3 protein: CASSDGKGGSNQPQHF
CDR3 DNA: TGTGCCAGCAGTGATGGTAAGGGGGGGAGCAATCAGCCCCAGCATTTT
J gene: TRBJ1-5
D gene: .
clone size: .
V gene: TRBV6-1

CDR3 protein: CASSLGTGITEAFF
CDR3 DNA: TGTGCCAGCTCACTCGGGACAGGGATCACTGAAGCTTTCTTT
J gene: TRBJ1-1
D gene: TRBD1
clone size: few
V gene: TRBV18

CDR3 protein: CASSQYRDRKDGYTF
CDR3 DNA: TGTGCCAGCTCACAATACCGGGACAGAAAAGATGGCTACACCTTC
J gene: TRBJ1-2
D gene: TRBD1
clone size: .
V gene: TRBV18

CDR3 protein: CASSRNSQATNEKLFF
CDR3 DNA: TGTGCCAGCAGCAGGAACTCGCAGGCAACTAATGAAAAACTGTTTTTT
J gene: TRBJ1-4
D gene: .
clone size: once
V gene: TRBV7-9

CDR3 protein: CASSQGRNTEAFF
CDR3 DNA: TGTGCCAGCTCACAGGGGCGGAACACTGAAGCTTTCTTT
J gene: TRBJ1-1
D gene: .
clone size: .
V gene: TRBV18

CDR3 protein: CASSEQGGGAGNTIYF
CDR3 DNA: TGTGCCAGCAGTGAACAGGGAGGTGGCGCTGGAAACACCATATATTTT
J gene: TRBJ1-3
D gene: .
clone size: .
V gene: TRBV2

CDR3 protein: CASSLFKDMGNQPQHF
CDR3 DNA: TGTGCCAGCAGCTTATTTAAGGACATGGGTAATCAGCCCCAGCATTTT
J gene: TRBJ1-5
D gene: .
clone size: large
V gene: TRBV5-5

CDR3 protein: CASSHREYNEQFF
CDR3 DNA: TGCGCCAGCAGCCATAGGGAGTACAATGAGCAGTTCTTC
J gene: TRBJ2-1
D gene: .
clone size: .
V gene: TRBV4-1

CDR3 protein: CASSPPGPRGNEQFF
CDR3 DNA: TGTGCCAGCTCACCACCGGGCCCTAGGGGCAATGAGCAGTTCTTC
J gene: TRBJ2-1
D gene: .
clone size: .
V gene: TRBV18

CDR3 protein: CASSETGQSSYNSPLHF
CDR3 DNA: TGTGCCAGCAGTGAAACGGGACAGAGCTCCTATAATTCACCCCTCCACTTT
J gene: TRBJ1-6
D gene: TRBD1
clone size: .
V gene: TRBV2

CDR3 protein: CASSPGGAGDNEQYF
CDR3 DNA: TGTGCCAGCAGCCCAGGTGGAGCGGGGGACAACGAGCAGTACTTC
J gene: TRBJ2-7
D gene: TRBD2
clone size: .
V gene: TRBV7-2